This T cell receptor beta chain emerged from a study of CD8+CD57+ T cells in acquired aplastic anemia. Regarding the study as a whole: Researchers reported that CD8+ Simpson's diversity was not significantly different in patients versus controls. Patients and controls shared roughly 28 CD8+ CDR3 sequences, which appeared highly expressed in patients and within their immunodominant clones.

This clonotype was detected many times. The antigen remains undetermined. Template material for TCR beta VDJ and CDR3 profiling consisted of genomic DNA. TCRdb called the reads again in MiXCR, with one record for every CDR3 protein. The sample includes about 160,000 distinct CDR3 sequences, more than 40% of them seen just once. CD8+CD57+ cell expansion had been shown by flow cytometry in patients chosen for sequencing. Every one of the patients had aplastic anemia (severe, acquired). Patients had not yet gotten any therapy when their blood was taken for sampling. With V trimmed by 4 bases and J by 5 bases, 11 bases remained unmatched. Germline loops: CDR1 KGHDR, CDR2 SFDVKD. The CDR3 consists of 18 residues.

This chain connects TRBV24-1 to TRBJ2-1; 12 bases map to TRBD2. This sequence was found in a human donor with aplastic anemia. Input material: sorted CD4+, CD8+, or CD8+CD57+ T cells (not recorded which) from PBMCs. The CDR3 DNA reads TGTGCCACCAGTGAAGTTAGCCTAGCGGGAGGGCCCCACAATGAGCAGTTCTTC. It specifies CATSEVSLAGGPHNEQFF.